A single sample gave rise to the 26 T cell receptor beta chains below, sequenced in a study of T cell responses to AZD1222 COVID-19 vaccine listed by TCRdb under 2021. The time point label for this specimen denotes: baseline before first vaccination. The protocol used for the library was the immunoSEQ multiplex PCR assay. What TCRdb holds here is the immuneACCESS table cut down to in-frame rearrangements. Part of the clones is not present; checked against another copy, under half of the missing clones reflect an unresolved V gene, and the others are unexplained. The sample table contains 100,000 to 150,000 clones; only one count was recorded for approximately 90% of them. 7.2% of the sample is in the top ten clones. Source: peripheral blood, taken on day 0 of AZD1222 vaccination. All receptors derive from an adult in good health.

Only one count was recorded for this clone. The chain joins TRBV6-5 to TRBJ1-1, with TRBD1 matching over 7 bases. From germline, CDR1 is MNHEY and CDR2 SVGAGI. V gave up 5 bases and J gave up 1 base; unmatched junction bases: 7. The CDR3 runs 15 residues. The CDR3 loop is CASSPTGTANTEAFF. The DNA of the CDR3 is TGTGCCAGCAGTCCTACGGGGACAGCGAACACTGAAGCTTTCTTT.

For the CDR3, the DNA is TGTGCCAGCAGCTTAAAAGACAGGGGATACCAAGAGACCCAGTACTTC. It yields the protein CASSLKDRGYQETQYF. The rearrangement uses TRBV5-6 and TRBJ2-5, with TRBD1 identical over 8 bases. Germline CDR1 SGHDT, CDR2 YYEEEE. V gave up 2 bases and J gave up 0 bases; unmatched junction bases: 6. This CDR3 has 16 residues.

The V and J genes are TRBV5-1 and TRBJ1-1, with 8 bases identical to TRBD1. The CDR3 totals 13 residues. V shed 4 bases and J 6 bases; nucleotides not matched to a gene: 5. Per the germline V gene, CDR1 is SGHRS and CDR2 is YFSETQ. The CDR3 spells CASSIDRGPEAFF. The CDR3 DNA follows: TGCGCCAGCAGCATTGACAGGGGCCCTGAAGCTTTCTTT.

The chain uses TRBV7-8 and TRBJ2-7; D not resolved. This CDR3 contains 17 residues. The V end lost 1 base, the J end lost 0 bases, and 16 bases lay between the germline ends. Germline assignment: CDR1 SGHVS and CDR2 FQNEAQ. DNA for the CDR3: TGTGCCAGCAGCTTAGAAGCTAAAGTATGGGACTCCTACGAGCAGTACTTC. It codes for CASSLEAKVWDSYEQYF. The variable domain in full, with the rest retrieved from reference TRBV7-8 and TRBJ2-7, is GAGVSQSPRYKVAKRGQDVALRCDPISGHVSLFWYQQALGQGPEFLTYFQNEAQLDKSGLPSDRFFAERPEGSVSTLKIQRTQQEDSAVYLCASSLEAKVWDSYEQYFGPGTRLTVT.

The V and J genes are TRBV10-3 and TRBJ2-2, with TRBD2 matching over 7 bases. Per the germline V gene, CDR1 is ENHRY and CDR2 is SYGVKD. Losses at the gene ends were 3 bases for V and 5 bases for J; bases not matched to a gene: 6. The CDR3 consists of 15 residues. The CDR3 region is CAISDVQGGTGELFF. DNA for the CDR3: TGTGCCATCAGTGATGTGCAGGGAGGGACCGGGGAGCTGTTTTTT.

The chain uses TRBV29-1 and TRBJ1-1, with TRBD1 as a possible D gene (5 bases). CDR1 SQVTM and CDR2 ANQGSEA come from the germline V gene. The CDR3 has 13 residues. Trimming left V 7 bases short and J 5 bases short, with 17 bases between. The CDR3 coding sequence is TGCAGCGCCGTCTGGGGGTCACAAACTGAAGCTTTCTTT. Encoded protein: CSAVWGSQTEAFF.

The chain combines TRBV6-5 with TRBJ1-5, with TRBD1 matching 8 bases. Germline V gene sequence: CDR1 MNHEY, CDR2 SVGAGI. The CDR3 loop spans 15 amino acids. V lost 6 bases to trimming and J lost 6 bases; unmatched junction nucleotides: 10. The CDR3 DNA reads as TGTGCCAGCAGGAAGGACAGGGCGAGGAGTCAGCCCCAGCATTTT. It encodes CASRKDRARSQPQHF.

The rearrangement uses TRBV5-6 and TRBJ2-1; D is perhaps TRBD2 (6 bases). The germline V and J ends were trimmed by 4 bases and 7 bases, with 15 bases remaining between them. The CDR3 totals 14 residues. In germline, CDR1 is SGHDT, CDR2 YYEEEE. CDR3: CASSPRVAANEQFF. In DNA, the CDR3 is TGTGCCAGCAGCCCCCGGGTAGCGGCAAATGAGCAGTTCTTC.

The chain has TRBV19 and TRBJ2-5; weak D call: TRBD1 (6 bases). The CDR3 loop spans 13 amino acids. CDR1 and CDR2 from the germline V gene are LNHDA and SQIVND (reference sequence). V lost 1 base and J 7 bases, leaving 10 bases between the germline ends. CDR3 coding DNA: TGTGCCAGTAGTATAGGACAGGTAGGGACCCAGTACTTC. It specifies CASSIGQVGTQYF.

The rearrangement joins TRBV5-1 to TRBJ1-4; no clear D. CDR1 and CDR2 (germline): SGHRS, YFSETQ. The length of the CDR3 is 15 residues. Trimming removed 2 bases from V and 3 bases from J, with 11 bases in between. CDR3 coding DNA: TGCGCCAGCAGCTTCGGAGGCGGATCTAATGAAAAACTGTTTTTT. This gives the protein CASSFGGGSNEKLFF.

This chain connects TRBV27 to TRBJ2-5; D not certain. The germline V gene encodes CDR1 MNHEY and CDR2 SMNVEV (reference sequence). This CDR3 has 15 amino acids. V was shortened by 6 bases and J by 1 base, with 15 bases between the two germline ends. Here the CDR3 DNA reads TGTGCCAGCAGCCCCGATCCCCGGTTCCAAGAGACCCAGTACTTC. Residues: CASSPDPRFQETQYF.

The chain recombines TRBV9 with TRBJ2-3; 11 bases line up with TRBD2. With 5 bases clipped from V and 1 base from J, the junction kept 3 bases outside the gene matches. There are 15 residues in the CDR3. Germline V CDR1 and CDR2: SGDLS, YYNGEE. CDR3 sequence reads: CASSLAGGGTDTQYF. CDR3 coding DNA: TGTGCCAGCAGTCTAGCGGGAGGAGGCACAGATACGCAGTATTTT. The full variable domain, in which reference TRBV9 and TRBJ2-3 provide the parts outside the CDR3, is DSGVTQTPKHLITATGQRVTLRCSPRSGDLSVYWYQQSLDQGLQFLIQYYNGEERAKGNILERFSAQQFPDLHSELNLSSLELGDSALYFCASSLAGGGTDTQYFGPGTRLTVL.

The V and J genes are TRBV30 and TRBJ1-1; D is ambiguous. Germline CDR1 and CDR2: GTSNPN and SVGIG (reference sequence). This CDR3 is 17 amino acids long. Trimming took off 0 bases at V and 8 bases at J, with 25 bases between the two ends. The CDR3 bases are TGTGCCTGGAGTGTACATCCGATGCTGCGAGAGGACGGAGAAGCTTTCTTT. This translates into CAWSVHPMLREDGEAFF.

The genes are TRBV7-8 and TRBJ2-7; TRBD1 aligns across 9 bases. CDR3 size: 14 residues. V dropped 5 bases and J dropped 7; count of bases not matched to a gene: 9. Germline V gene data show CDR1 as SGHVS and CDR2 as FQNEAQ. CDR3 protein: CASSRGTGSGEQYF. In DNA, the CDR3 is TGTGCCAGCAGCCGAGGGACAGGGAGTGGGGAGCAGTACTTC.

The genes are TRBV7-9 and TRBJ1-1; 10 nucleotides match TRBD1. V was pared by 5 bases and J by 4 bases, with 1 base of the junction left unmatched. This CDR3 is built from 13 residues. Germline CDR1 and CDR2: SEHNR and FQNEAQ (reference sequence). The CDR3 sequence: CASSGQGGTEAFF. CDR3 DNA sequence: TGTGCCAGCAGCGGACAGGGGGGCACTGAAGCTTTCTTT. Supplemented by reference TRBV7-9 and TRBJ1-1, the full variable domain reads DTGVSQNPRHKITKRGQNVTFRCDPISEHNRLYWYRQTLGQGPEFLTYFQNEAQLEKSRLLSDRFSAERPKGSFSTLEIQRTEQGDSAMYLCASSGQGGTEAFFGQGTRLTVV.

V usage is TRBV5-1 and J usage is TRBJ2-7, with D possibly being TRBD1 (6 bases). Germline-derived CDR1 and CDR2 are SGHRS and YFSETQ. The length of the CDR3 is 13 residues. V was shortened by 3 bases and J by 4 bases, with 11 bases between the two germline ends. The CDR3 region is CASSSTGGYEQYF. CDR3 sequence (DNA): TGCGCCAGCAGCTCGACAGGTGGTTACGAGCAGTACTTC.

The chain has TRBV7-8 and TRBJ2-7; TRBD1 matches 8 bases. The CDR3 runs to 13 residues. The V gene's germline CDR1 is SGHVS and CDR2 FQNEAQ. J gave up 5 bases and V 11 bases, and 11 bases lay outside the gene matches. For the CDR3, the DNA is TGTGCCTCCTCCCGGGACAGGATCAACGAGCAGTACTTC. It codes for CASSRDRINEQYF.

This clone was counted a single time. The V gene is TRBV5-1, the J gene TRBJ2-3; D perhaps matches TRBD1 (6 bases). V was cut by 0 bases and J by 1 base, with 18 bases left in between. This CDR3 is 18 amino acids long. Per germline, CDR1 SGHRS and CDR2 YFSETQ. Here the CDR3 reads CASSLARPQGFGTDTQYF. Written as DNA, the CDR3 is TGCGCCAGCAGCTTGGCCCGCCCGCAGGGGTTCGGCACAGATACGCAGTATTTT.

J is TRBJ2-2 and V is TRBV5-5; 7 nucleotides line up with TRBD2. The germline V gene encodes CDR1 SGHKS and CDR2 YYEKEE (reference sequence). With 3 bases clipped from V and 4 bases from J, the junction kept 12 bases outside the gene matches. CDR3 size: 17 residues. The CDR3 is CASSSTGSGNRTGELFF. CDR3 DNA sequence: TGTGCCAGCAGCTCAACGGGGAGCGGGAACCGCACCGGGGAGCTGTTTTTT.

V is TRBV7-9 and J is TRBJ1-2; 7 bases line up with TRBD1. Per germline, CDR1 SEHNR and CDR2 FQNEAQ (reference sequence). After removal of 5 bases from V and 3 bases from J, the junction contained 0 bases not matched to a gene. The CDR3 has 12 residues. The CDR3 DNA follows: TGTGCCAGCAGCGACAGGGACTATGGCTACACCTTC. Protein sequence: CASSDRDYGYTF.

The CDR3 here is CASRGAERAYEQYF. Written as DNA, the CDR3 is TGTGCCAGCAGGGGAGCAGAGCGCGCCTACGAGCAGTACTTC. The rearrangement joins TRBV7-9 to TRBJ2-7; perhaps TRBD2 as D (5 bases). Germline V gives CDR1 SEHNR, CDR2 FQNEAQ (reference sequence). The CDR3 consists of 14 residues. The germline V and J ends were trimmed by 6 bases and 2 bases, with 14 bases remaining between them.

V usage is TRBV28 and J usage is TRBJ1-5, with a possible D match to TRBD1 (5 bases). CDR1 is MDHEN and CDR2 is SYDVKM in the germline V gene. Deletions cut 6 bases from V and 5 bases from J, with 17 bases between. The CDR3 covers 15 residues. For the CDR3, the DNA is TGTGCCAGCAGGATCCCCATGTCAGGGTATCAGCCCCAGCATTTT. It encodes CASRIPMSGYQPQHF.

In this sample, this clone turned up once. V gene TRBV27 combines with J gene TRBJ1-4; D is uncertain. V was pared by 7 bases and J by 0 bases, with 18 bases between. The CDR3 sequence is 17 residues long. Germline-derived CDR1 and CDR2 are MNHEY and SMNVEV (reference sequence). CDR3 amino acids: CASTLGVMFATNEKLFF. The CDR3, as DNA: TGTGCCAGCACCCTAGGAGTCATGTTTGCAACTAATGAAAAACTGTTTTTT.

This sequence joins TRBV5-1 and TRBJ2-7; D remains ambiguous. This CDR3 comprises 14 residues. Trimming cost V 2 bases and J 5 bases, with 14 bases left between them. CDR1 SGHRS and CDR2 YFSETQ come from the germline V gene. The DNA of the CDR3 is TGCGCCAGCAGCTTCCTGGCGAACAGCAACGAGCAGTACTTC. Protein: CASSFLANSNEQYF. Looking up the rest from reference TRBV5-1 and TRBJ2-7 gives the full variable domain: KAGVTQTPRYLIKTRGQQVTLSCSPISGHRSVSWYQQTPGQGLQFLFEYFSETQRNKGNFPGRFSGRQFSNSRSEMNVSTLELGDSALYLCASSFLANSNEQYFGPGTRLTVT.

V and J are TRBV7-9 and TRBJ1-1; a possible D gene is TRBD1 (6 bases). The germline V gene has CDR1 SEHNR and CDR2 FQNEAQ (reference sequence). The CDR3 contains 15 residues. Trimming left V 5 bases short and J 2 bases short, with 15 bases between. The DNA of the CDR3 is TGTGCCAGCAGCCCCTCCGGGACAACTAACACTGAAGCTTTCTTT. The encoded protein is CASSPSGTTNTEAFF.

The rearrangement links TRBV2 to TRBJ2-7; the D call may be TRBD1 or TRBD2 (5 bases each). The V gene's germline CDR1 is SNHLY and CDR2 FYNNEI. V was pared by 6 bases and J by 0 bases, with 15 bases between. The CDR3 extends over 15 amino acids. CDR3 in amino acids: CASSLRDGPSYEQYF. In nucleotides, the CDR3 is TGTGCCAGCAGCCTTAGGGACGGCCCCTCCTACGAGCAGTACTTC.